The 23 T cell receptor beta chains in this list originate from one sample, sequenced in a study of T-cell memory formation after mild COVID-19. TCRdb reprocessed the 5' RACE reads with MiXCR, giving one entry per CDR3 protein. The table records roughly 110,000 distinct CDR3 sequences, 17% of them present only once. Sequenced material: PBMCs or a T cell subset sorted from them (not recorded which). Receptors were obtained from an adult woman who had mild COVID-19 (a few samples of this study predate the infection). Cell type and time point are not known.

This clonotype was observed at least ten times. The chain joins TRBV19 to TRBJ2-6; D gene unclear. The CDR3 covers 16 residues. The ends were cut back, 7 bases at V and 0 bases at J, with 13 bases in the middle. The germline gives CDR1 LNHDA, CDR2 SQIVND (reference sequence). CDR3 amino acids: CASTPWGPSGANVLTF. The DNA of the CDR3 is TGTGCCAGTACCCCTTGGGGTCCCTCTGGGGCCAACGTCCTGACTTTC.

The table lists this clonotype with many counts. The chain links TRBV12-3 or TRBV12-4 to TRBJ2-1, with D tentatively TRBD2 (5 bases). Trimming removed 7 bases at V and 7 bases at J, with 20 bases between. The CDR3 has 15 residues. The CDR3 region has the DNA TGTGCCAGCAACTTGGACTCCCACGTGGGGAATGAGCAGTTCTTC. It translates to CASNLDSHVGNEQFF.

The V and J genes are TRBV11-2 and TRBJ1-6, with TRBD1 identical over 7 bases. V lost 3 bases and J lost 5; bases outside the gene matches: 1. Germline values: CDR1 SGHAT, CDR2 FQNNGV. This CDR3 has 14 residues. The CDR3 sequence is CASSFRGNNSPLHF. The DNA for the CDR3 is TGTGCCAGCAGCTTCAGGGGGAATAATTCACCCCTCCACTTT.

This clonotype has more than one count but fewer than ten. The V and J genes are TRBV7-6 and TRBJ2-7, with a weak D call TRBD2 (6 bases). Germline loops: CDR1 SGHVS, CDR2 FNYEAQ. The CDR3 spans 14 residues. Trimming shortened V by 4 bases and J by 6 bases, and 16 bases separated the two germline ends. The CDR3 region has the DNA TGTGCCAGCAGCTCCAACGGCGGGGTTGGCGAGCAGTACTTC. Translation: CASSSNGGVGEQYF.

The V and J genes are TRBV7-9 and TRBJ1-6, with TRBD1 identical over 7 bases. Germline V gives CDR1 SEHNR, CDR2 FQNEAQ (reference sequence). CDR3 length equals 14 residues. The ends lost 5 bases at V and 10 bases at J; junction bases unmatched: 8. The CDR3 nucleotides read TGTGCCAGCAGCCTGACAGGGTTGCGCTCACCCCTCCACTTT. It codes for CASSLTGLRSPLHF.

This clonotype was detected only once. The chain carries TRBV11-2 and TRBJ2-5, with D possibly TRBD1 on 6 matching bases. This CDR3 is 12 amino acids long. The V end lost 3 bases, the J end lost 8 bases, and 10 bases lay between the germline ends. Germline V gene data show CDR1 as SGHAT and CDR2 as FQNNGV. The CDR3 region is CASSFVGATQYF. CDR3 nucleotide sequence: TGTGCCAGCAGCTTTGTGGGGGCTACCCAGTACTTC. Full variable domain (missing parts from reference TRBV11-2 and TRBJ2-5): EAGVAQSPRYKIIEKRQSVAFWCNPISGHATLYWYQQILGQGPKLLIQFQNNGVVDDSQLPKDRFSAERLKGVDSTLKIQPAKLEDSAVYLCASSFVGATQYFGPGTRLLVL.

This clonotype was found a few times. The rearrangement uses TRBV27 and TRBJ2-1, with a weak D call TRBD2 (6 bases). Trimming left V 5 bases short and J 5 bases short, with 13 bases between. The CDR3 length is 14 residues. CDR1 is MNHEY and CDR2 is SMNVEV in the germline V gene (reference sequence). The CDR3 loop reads CASSPWDSHNEQFF. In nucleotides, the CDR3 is TGTGCCAGCAGTCCCTGGGACTCTCACAATGAGCAGTTCTTC.

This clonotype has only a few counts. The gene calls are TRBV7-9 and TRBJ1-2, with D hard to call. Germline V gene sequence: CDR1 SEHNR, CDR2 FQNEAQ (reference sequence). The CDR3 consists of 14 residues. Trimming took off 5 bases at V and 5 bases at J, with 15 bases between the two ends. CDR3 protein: CASSPTTRRYGYTF. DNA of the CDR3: TGTGCCAGCAGCCCTACCACGCGCCGATATGGCTACACCTTC. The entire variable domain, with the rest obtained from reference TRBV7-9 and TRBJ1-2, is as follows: DTGVSQNPRHKITKRGQNVTFRCDPISEHNRLYWYRQTLGQGPEFLTYFQNEAQLEKSRLLSDRFSAERPKGSFSTLEIQRTEQGDSAMYLCASSPTTRRYGYTFGSGTRLTVV.

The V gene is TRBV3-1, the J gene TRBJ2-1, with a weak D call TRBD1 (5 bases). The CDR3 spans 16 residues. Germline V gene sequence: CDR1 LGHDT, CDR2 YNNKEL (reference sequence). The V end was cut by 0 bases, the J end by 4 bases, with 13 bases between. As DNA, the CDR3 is TGTGCCAGCAGCCAAGATTTAGGGGTTTGGTACAATGAGCAGTTCTTC. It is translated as CASSQDLGVWYNEQFF.

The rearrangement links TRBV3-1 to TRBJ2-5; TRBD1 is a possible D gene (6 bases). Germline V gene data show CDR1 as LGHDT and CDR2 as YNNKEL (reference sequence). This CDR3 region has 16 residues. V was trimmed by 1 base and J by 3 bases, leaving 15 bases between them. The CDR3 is CASSQAPGHFEETQYF. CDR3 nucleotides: TGTGCCAGCAGCCAAGCCCCGGGACACTTCGAAGAGACCCAGTACTTC.

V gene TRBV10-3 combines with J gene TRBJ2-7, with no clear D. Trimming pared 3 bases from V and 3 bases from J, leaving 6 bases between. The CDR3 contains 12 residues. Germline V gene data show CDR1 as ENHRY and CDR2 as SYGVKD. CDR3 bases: TGTGCCATCAGTGATTCGGACTACGAGCAGTACTTC. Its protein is CAISDSDYEQYF.

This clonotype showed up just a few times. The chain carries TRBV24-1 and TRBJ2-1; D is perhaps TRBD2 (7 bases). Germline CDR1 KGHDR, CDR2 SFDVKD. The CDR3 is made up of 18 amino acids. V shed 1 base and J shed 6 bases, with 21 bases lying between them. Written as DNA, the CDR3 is TGTGCCACCAGTGATTTAAGGGGGGCGGGAGCGGCTTCCAATGAGCAGTTCTTC. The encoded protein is CATSDLRGAGAASNEQFF.

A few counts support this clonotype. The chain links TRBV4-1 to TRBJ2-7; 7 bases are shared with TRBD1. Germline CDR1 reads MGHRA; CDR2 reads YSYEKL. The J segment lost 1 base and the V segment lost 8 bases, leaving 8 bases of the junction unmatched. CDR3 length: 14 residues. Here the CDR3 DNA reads TGCGCCAGCCGCAGGACAGGCGAGTCCTACGAGCAGTACTTC. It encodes CASRRTGESYEQYF.

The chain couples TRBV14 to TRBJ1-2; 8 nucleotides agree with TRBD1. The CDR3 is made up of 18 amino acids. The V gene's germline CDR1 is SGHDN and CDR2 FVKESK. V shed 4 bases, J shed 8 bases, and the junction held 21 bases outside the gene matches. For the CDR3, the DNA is TGTGCCAGCAGCCCGTTCCGGACAGGGACAAAAGGAGCGGAGGGCTACACCTTC. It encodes CASSPFRTGTKGAEGYTF.

CDR3 amino acids: CASSLARGTALYEQYF. In DNA form, the CDR3 reads TGTGCCAGCAGCTTAGCGCGAGGGACAGCCCTCTACGAGCAGTACTTC. The J gene is TRBJ2-7, the V gene TRBV7-9, with 7 bases fitting TRBD1. Germline trimming cut 0 bases from V and 3 bases from J; bases unmatched to any gene: 8. The CDR3 has 16 residues. Germline CDR1 is SEHNR and CDR2 is FQNEAQ (reference sequence).

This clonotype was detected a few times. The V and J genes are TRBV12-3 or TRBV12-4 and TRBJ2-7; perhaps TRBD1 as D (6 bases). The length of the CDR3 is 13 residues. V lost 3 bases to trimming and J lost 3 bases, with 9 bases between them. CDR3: CASSLQGHYEQYF. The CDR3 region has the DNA TGTGCCAGCAGTTTGCAGGGGCACTACGAGCAGTACTTC.

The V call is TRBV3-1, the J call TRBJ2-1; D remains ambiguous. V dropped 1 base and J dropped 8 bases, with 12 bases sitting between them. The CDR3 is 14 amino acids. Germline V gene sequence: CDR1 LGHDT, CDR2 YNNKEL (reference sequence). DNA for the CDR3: TGTGCCAGCAGCCAAGTCAGCTGGAGCGATGAGCAGTTCTTC. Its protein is CASSQVSWSDEQFF.

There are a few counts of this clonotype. The DNA for the CDR3 is TGTGCCAGCAGCTTCCCACAGGGCGTAGACACTGAAGCTTTCTTT. This sequence encodes CASSFPQGVDTEAFF. The rearrangement joins TRBV7-9 to TRBJ1-1, with D perhaps matching TRBD1 (6 bases). The CDR3 is 15 residues long. From germline, CDR1 is SEHNR and CDR2 FQNEAQ (reference sequence). V lost 3 bases and J lost 3, with 14 bases in between.

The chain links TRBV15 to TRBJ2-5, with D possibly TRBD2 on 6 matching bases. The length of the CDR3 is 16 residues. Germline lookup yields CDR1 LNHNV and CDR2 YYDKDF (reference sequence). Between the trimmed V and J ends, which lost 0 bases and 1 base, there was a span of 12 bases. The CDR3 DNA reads TGTGCCACCAGCAGAGAGTCGGGGGTACCCCAAGAGACCCAGTACTTC. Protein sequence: CATSRESGVPQETQYF. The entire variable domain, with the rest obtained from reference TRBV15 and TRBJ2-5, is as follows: DAMVIQNPRYQVTQFGKPVTLSCSQTLNHNVMYWYQQKSSQAPKLLFHYYDKDFNNEADTPDNFQSRRPNTSFCFLDIRSPGLGDTAMYLCATSRESGVPQETQYFGPGTRLLVL.

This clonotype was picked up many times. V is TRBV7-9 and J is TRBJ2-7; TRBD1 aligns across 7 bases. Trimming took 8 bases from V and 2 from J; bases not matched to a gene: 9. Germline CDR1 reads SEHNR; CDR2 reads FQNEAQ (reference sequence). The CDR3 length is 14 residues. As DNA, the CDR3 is TGTGCCAGCGGGGAGACAGGGCCAGCCTACGAGCAGTACTTC. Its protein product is CASGETGPAYEQYF.

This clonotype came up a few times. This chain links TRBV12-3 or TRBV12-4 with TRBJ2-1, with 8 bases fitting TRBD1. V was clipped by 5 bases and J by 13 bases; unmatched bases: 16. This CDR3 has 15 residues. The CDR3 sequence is CASSPWGEDRANQFF. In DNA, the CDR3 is TGTGCCAGCAGTCCCTGGGGTGAGGACAGGGCCAACCAGTTCTTC.

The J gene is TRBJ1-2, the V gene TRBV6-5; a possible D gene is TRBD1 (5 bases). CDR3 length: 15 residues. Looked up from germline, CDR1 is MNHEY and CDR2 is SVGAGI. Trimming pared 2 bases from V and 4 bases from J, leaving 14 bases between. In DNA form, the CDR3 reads TGTGCCAGCAGTTACGGTTCGGGGACCGCCTATGGCTACACCTTC. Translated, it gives CASSYGSGTAYGYTF.

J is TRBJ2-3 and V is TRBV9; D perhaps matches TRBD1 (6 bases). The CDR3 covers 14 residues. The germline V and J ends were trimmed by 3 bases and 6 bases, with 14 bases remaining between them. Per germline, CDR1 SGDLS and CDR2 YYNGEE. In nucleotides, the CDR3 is TGTGCCAGCAGCGGCTCACAGGGATTTGATACGCAGTATTTT. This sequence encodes CASSGSQGFDTQYF. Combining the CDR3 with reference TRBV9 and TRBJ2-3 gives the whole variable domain DSGVTQTPKHLITATGQRVTLRCSPRSGDLSVYWYQQSLDQGLQFLIQYYNGEERAKGNILERFSAQQFPDLHSELNLSSLELGDSALYFCASSGSQGFDTQYFGPGTRLTVL.